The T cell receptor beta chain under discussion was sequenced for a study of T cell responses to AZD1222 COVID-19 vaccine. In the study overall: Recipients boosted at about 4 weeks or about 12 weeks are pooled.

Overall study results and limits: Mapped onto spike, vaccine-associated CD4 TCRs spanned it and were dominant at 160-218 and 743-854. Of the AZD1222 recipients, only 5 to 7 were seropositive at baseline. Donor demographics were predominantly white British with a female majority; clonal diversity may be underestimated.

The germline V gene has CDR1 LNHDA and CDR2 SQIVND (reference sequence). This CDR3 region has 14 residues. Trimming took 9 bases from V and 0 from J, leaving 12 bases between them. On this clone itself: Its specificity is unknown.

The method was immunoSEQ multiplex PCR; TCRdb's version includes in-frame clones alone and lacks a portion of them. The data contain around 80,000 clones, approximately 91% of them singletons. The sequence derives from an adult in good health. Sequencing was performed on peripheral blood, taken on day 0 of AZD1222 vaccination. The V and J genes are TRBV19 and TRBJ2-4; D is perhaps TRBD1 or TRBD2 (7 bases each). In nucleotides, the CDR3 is TGTGCCAGCAGGGGGGGGCTAGCCAAAAACATTCAGTACTTC. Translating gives CASRGGLAKNIQYF.